These 27 T cell receptor beta chains came from one sample sequenced in a study of blood T cell repertoires in COVID-19. Libraries were prepared by immunoSEQ multiplex PCR; TCRdb keeps only in-frame clonotypes and omits some of them. The sample contains about 100,000 clones, around 88% of which appear only once. Specimen: peripheral blood. These receptor sequences come from an older man with acute or convalescent COVID-19.

This clone was observed once. The chain links TRBV7-3 to TRBJ2-3; no firm D call. The CDR3 covers 13 residues. The V end was cut by 6 bases, the J end by 0 bases, with 7 bases between. Germline V lookup: CDR1 SGHTA, CDR2 FQGTGA. The DNA for the CDR3 is TGTGCCAGCAGTGCGTCTAGCACAGATACGCAGTATTTT. Amino acids: CASSASSTDTQYF.

The chain uses TRBV3-1 (or the pseudogene TRBV3-2) and TRBJ1-5; D is unclear. In germline, CDR1 is LGHDT, CDR2 YNNKEL (reference sequence). The CDR3 extends over 13 amino acids. Trimming removed 0 bases at V and 4 bases at J, with 4 bases between. CDR3 nucleotides: TGTGCCAGCAGCCAAGACAAAAATCAGCCCCAGCATTTT. It specifies CASSQDKNQPQHF.

The rearrangement uses TRBV27 and TRBJ1-6; 8 bases are shared with TRBD1. Germline trimming cut 8 bases from V and 9 bases from J; bases unmatched to any gene: 12. Looked up from germline, CDR1 is MNHEY and CDR2 is SMNVEV (reference sequence). The CDR3 runs 15 residues. The CDR3 is CASGWVTGGGSPLHF. In DNA, the CDR3 is TGTGCCAGCGGTTGGGTTACAGGGGGGGGTTCACCCCTCCACTTT.

The chain is built from TRBV5-1 and TRBJ1-1; D is possibly TRBD1 (6 bases). Germline CDR1 is SGHRS and CDR2 is YFSETQ. V was pared by 7 bases and J by 6 bases, with 16 bases between. This CDR3 has 13 residues. The CDR3 sequence is CASSEGRGAEAFF. DNA of the CDR3: TGCGCCAGCTCTGAAGGCAGGGGCGCTGAAGCTTTCTTT.

The chain links TRBV28 to TRBJ2-5, with 9 nucleotides matching TRBD1. This CDR3 is 16 amino acids long. V trimming: 6 bases; J trimming: 3 bases; junction bases outside the gene matches: 11. Germline-derived CDR1 and CDR2 are MDHEN and SYDVKM. CDR3 residues: CASSRTGTGSKETQYF. The CDR3 nucleotides read TGTGCCAGCAGCCGAACCGGGACAGGGTCGAAAGAGACCCAGTACTTC. Filled out from reference TRBV28 and TRBJ2-5, the complete variable domain reads DVKVTQSSRYLVKRTGEKVFLECVQDMDHENMFWYRQDPGLGLRLIYFSYDVKMKEKGDIPEGYSVSREKKERFSLILESASTNQTSMYLCASSRTGTGSKETQYFGPGTRLLVL.

About this clone itself: One end of the junction fails to match germline, which may point to a read error. The chain joins TRBV28 to TRBJ2-7; 8 bases line up with TRBD1. The CDR3 has 11 residues. Germline CDR1 MDHEN, CDR2 SYDVKM. CDR3 protein: CASSLSGQDHF. As DNA, the CDR3 is TGTGCCAGCAGTTTATCGGGACAGGACCACTTC. Variable domain in full (rest from reference TRBV28 and TRBJ2-7): DVKVTQSSRYLVKRTGEKVFLECVQDMDHENMFWYRQDPGLGLRLIYFSYDVKMKEKGDIPEGYSVSREKKERFSLILESASTNQTSMYLCASSLSGQDHFGPGTRLTVT.

The rearrangement uses TRBV4-3 and TRBJ2-7; 8 bases are a match to TRBD1. Germline trimming cut 4 bases from V and 2 bases from J; bases unmatched to any gene: 4. The CDR3 has 14 amino acids. From germline, CDR1 is LGHNA and CDR2 YSLEER. Here the CDR3 reads CASSLRRGPYEQYF. Here the CDR3 DNA reads TGCGCCAGCAGCCTGCGCAGGGGGCCCTACGAGCAGTACTTC.

This chain links TRBV19 with TRBJ2-2; no reliable D call. This CDR3 comprises 14 residues. The germline gives CDR1 LNHDA, CDR2 SQIVND (reference sequence). The ends were cut back, 5 bases at V and 7 bases at J, with 14 bases in the middle. The CDR3 bases are TGTGCCAGTAGTTCCTCCCGGCCGGGCGGGGAGCTGTTTTTT. Its translation: CASSSSRPGGELFF.

The chain employs TRBV27 and TRBJ1-1, with D perhaps matching TRBD1 (5 bases). CDR1 is MNHEY, CDR2 SMNVEV, per germline (reference sequence). The CDR3 spans 14 residues. Trimming removed 3 bases at V and 6 bases at J, with 14 bases between. The CDR3 DNA sequence: TGTGCCAGCAGTTTCGGTAGGCGGGGGGCTGAAGCTTTCTTT. It specifies CASSFGRRGAEAFF.

The chain recombines TRBV9 with TRBJ2-1, with D maybe TRBD1 (6 bases). This CDR3 has 14 amino acids. V lost 0 bases to trimming and J lost 7 bases, with 11 bases between them. CDR1 and CDR2 from the germline V gene are SGDLS and YYNGEE. CDR3 sequence reads: CASSVGGTRNEQFF. DNA of the CDR3: TGTGCCAGCAGCGTAGGGGGGACACGGAATGAGCAGTTCTTC.

The chain couples TRBV7-2 to TRBJ2-7; unclear D gene. Trimming cost V 5 bases and J 5 bases, with 7 bases left between them. This CDR3 is 11 amino acids long. The germline V gene has CDR1 SGHTA and CDR2 FQGNSA. This CDR3 reads CASSPHDEQYF. CDR3 in DNA: TGTGCCAGCAGCCCCCATGACGAGCAGTACTTC.

The chain uses TRBV9 and TRBJ2-7; 10 bases agree with TRBD1. This CDR3 contains 15 residues. V trimming: 0 bases; J trimming: 6 bases; junction bases outside the gene matches: 6. From germline, CDR1 is SGDLS and CDR2 YYNGEE. CDR3 region: CASSVAGTGVSEQYF. CDR3 in DNA: TGTGCCAGCAGCGTAGCCGGGACAGGGGTTTCCGAGCAGTACTTC. The complete variable domain, with remaining parts taken from reference TRBV9 and TRBJ2-7, reads DSGVTQTPKHLITATGQRVTLRCSPRSGDLSVYWYQQSLDQGLQFLIQYYNGEERAKGNILERFSAQQFPDLHSELNLSSLELGDSALYFCASSVAGTGVSEQYFGPGTRLTVT.

The chain carries TRBV4-3 and TRBJ2-7; 10 bases are a match to TRBD2. Looked up from germline, CDR1 is LGHNA and CDR2 is YSLEER. This CDR3 region has 17 residues. J gave up 7 bases and V 0 bases, and 12 bases lay outside the gene matches. The CDR3 region is CASSQDYGSGRPGEQYF. In DNA, the CDR3 is TGCGCCAGCAGCCAAGATTACGGTAGCGGGAGGCCGGGGGAGCAGTACTTC.

V gene TRBV5-1 combines with J gene TRBJ1-1; D is unresolved. CDR1 is SGHRS, CDR2 YFSETQ, per germline. The CDR3 is 15 residues long. Between the trimmed V and J ends, which lost 0 bases and 0 bases, there was a span of 9 bases. In nucleotides, the CDR3 is TGCGCCAGCAGCTTGGAGGCAGGCATGAACACTGAAGCTTTCTTT. Amino acid sequence: CASSLEAGMNTEAFF.

The rearrangement links TRBV5-1 to TRBJ1-5, with a weak D call TRBD1 (6 bases). The CDR3 runs to 15 residues. The germline V gene encodes CDR1 SGHRS and CDR2 YFSETQ. Trimming took 1 base from V and 3 from J, leaving 11 bases between them. CDR3 in amino acids: CASSLWGHLNQPQHF. The CDR3 DNA is TGCGCCAGCAGCTTGTGGGGACACCTCAATCAGCCCCAGCATTTT.

CDR3 residues: CATRDSNTGELFF. In DNA form, the CDR3 reads TGTGCCACCAGGGACTCGAACACCGGGGAGCTGTTTTTT. This chain connects TRBV24-1 to TRBJ2-2; the D gene is possibly TRBD2 (5 bases). Germline CDR1 is KGHDR and CDR2 is SFDVKD. V lost 7 bases and J 0 bases, leaving 5 bases between the germline ends. The CDR3 is 13 amino acids.

The V and J genes are TRBV7-2 and TRBJ2-3; 11 bases agree with TRBD1. Germline CDR1 reads SGHTA; CDR2 reads FQGNSA. The V segment lost 4 bases and the J segment 3 bases; nucleotides outside the gene matches: 6. The CDR3 runs 16 residues. The DNA for the CDR3 is TGTGCCAGCAGCTCCGCCGGGACAGGGGGAACAGATACGCAGTATTTT. This sequence encodes CASSSAGTGGTDTQYF.

V and J are TRBV11-2 and TRBJ2-2; 7 nucleotides match TRBD1. This CDR3 is built from 16 residues. The V gene end was trimmed by 2 bases and the J gene end by 5 bases; junction bases not matched to a gene: 8. Germline values: CDR1 SGHAT, CDR2 FQNNGV. The CDR3 nucleotides read TGTGCCAGCAGCTTAAAATCGACAGGGTTGACCGGGGAGCTGTTTTTT. Protein product: CASSLKSTGLTGELFF.

V gene TRBV19 combines with J gene TRBJ2-7; 8 nucleotides agree with TRBD2. CDR1 and CDR2 from the germline V gene are LNHDA and SQIVND (reference sequence). The trim removed 5 bases at V and 4 bases at J, leaving 7 bases unmatched. The CDR3 is made up of 14 amino acids. This CDR3 is CASSAPGGKYEQYF. The DNA of the CDR3 is TGTGCCAGTAGTGCCCCGGGGGGGAAGTACGAGCAGTACTTC.

V is TRBV19 and J is TRBJ2-7, with 15 positions matching TRBD2. Germline CDR1 LNHDA, CDR2 SQIVND (reference sequence). The CDR3 has 15 residues. Trimming took 5 bases from V and 4 from J; bases not matched to a gene: 3. CDR3 residues: CASSHGTSGRYEQYF. CDR3 sequence (DNA): TGTGCCAGTAGTCATGGGACTAGCGGGAGGTACGAGCAGTACTTC. Complete variable domain (other parts from reference TRBV19 and TRBJ2-7): DGGITQSPKYLFRKEGQNVTLSCEQNLNHDAMYWYRQDPGQGLRLIYYSQIVNDFQKGDIAEGYSVSREKKESFPLTVTSAQKNPTAFYLCASSHGTSGRYEQYFGPGTRLTVT.

The gene calls are TRBV2 and TRBJ1-2; TRBD1 matches 10 bases. Germline CDR1 and CDR2: SNHLY and FYNNEI. This CDR3 is 15 amino acids long. V lost 0 bases and J lost 8; bases outside the gene matches: 6. The CDR3 reads CASSEAGQGKIGYTF. In nucleotides, the CDR3 is TGTGCCAGCAGTGAAGCGGGACAGGGGAAGATAGGCTACACCTTC.

V gene TRBV7-8 combines with J gene TRBJ2-7, with TRBD2 identical over 14 bases. The CDR3 sequence is 17 residues long. CDR1 and CDR2 from the germline V gene are SGHVS and FQNEAQ. Losses at the gene ends were 2 bases for V and 3 bases for J; bases not matched to a gene: 6. CDR3: CASSLRGTSGSRYEQYF. The CDR3 DNA reads as TGTGCCAGCAGCTTACGGGGGACTAGCGGGAGCCGCTACGAGCAGTACTTC. The full variable domain, with the rest looked up from reference TRBV7-8 and TRBJ2-7, is GAGVSQSPRYKVAKRGQDVALRCDPISGHVSLFWYQQALGQGPEFLTYFQNEAQLDKSGLPSDRFFAERPEGSVSTLKIQRTQQEDSAVYLCASSLRGTSGSRYEQYFGPGTRLTVT.

V gene TRBV30 combines with J gene TRBJ1-1; 8 bases are shared with TRBD1. CDR1 and CDR2 (germline): GTSNPN, SVGIG (reference sequence). The CDR3 totals 12 residues. The junction had 4 bases not matched to a gene; V was cut back by 5 bases and J by 5 bases. In DNA form, the CDR3 reads TGTGCCTGGGGGGACAGGCGGACTGAAGCTTTCTTT. Translating it yields CAWGDRRTEAFF.

The CDR3, as DNA: TGTGCCAGCACCGGGACAGGGTTACAAGAGACCCAGTACTTC. This sequence encodes CASTGTGLQETQYF. V and J are TRBV28 and TRBJ2-5, with TRBD1 identical over 9 bases. Germline V lookup: CDR1 MDHEN, CDR2 SYDVKM. V shed 7 bases, J shed 2 bases, and the junction held 5 bases outside the gene matches. The CDR3 has 14 amino acids.

In its sample, this clone was seen a few times. V usage is TRBV30 and J usage is TRBJ2-7, with D tentatively TRBD2 (5 bases). Germline V gene lookup returns CDR1 GTSNPN and CDR2 SVGIG (reference sequence). V was pared by 1 base and J by 5 bases, with 9 bases between. This CDR3 comprises 12 residues. CDR3 bases: TGTGCCTGGAGTGGAGGGTTCCACGAGCAGTACTTC. Encoded protein: CAWSGGFHEQYF.

The chain uses TRBV14 and TRBJ1-1, with D hard to call. The germline V and J ends were trimmed by 1 base and 1 base, with 10 bases remaining between them. CDR1 and CDR2 from the germline V gene are SGHDN and FVKESK. This CDR3 contains 15 residues. The CDR3 loop reads CASSQGGARNTEAFF. The CDR3 DNA reads as TGTGCCAGCAGCCAAGGGGGAGCGCGGAACACTGAAGCTTTCTTT.

This chain links TRBV18 with TRBJ1-1, with 8 bases lining up with TRBD1. The V gene end was trimmed by 5 bases and the J gene end by 11 bases; junction bases not matched to a gene: 4. CDR3 length equals 11 residues. Germline lookup yields CDR1 KGHSH and CDR2 LQKENI. The CDR3 region is CASSTQGEAFF. The CDR3 nucleotides are TGTGCCAGCTCAACACAGGGGGAGGCTTTCTTT.